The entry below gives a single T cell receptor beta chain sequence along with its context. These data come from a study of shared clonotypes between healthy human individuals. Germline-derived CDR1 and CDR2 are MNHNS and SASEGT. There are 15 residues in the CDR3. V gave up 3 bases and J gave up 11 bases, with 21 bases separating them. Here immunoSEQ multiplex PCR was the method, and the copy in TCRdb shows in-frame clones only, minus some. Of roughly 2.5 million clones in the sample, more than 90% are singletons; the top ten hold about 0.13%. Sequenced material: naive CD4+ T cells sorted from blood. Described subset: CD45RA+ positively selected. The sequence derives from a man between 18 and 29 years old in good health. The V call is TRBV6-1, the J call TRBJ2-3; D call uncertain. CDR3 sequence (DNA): TGTGCCAGCAGTGACGTCCCGGACGGCGTATGGGGGCAGTATTTT. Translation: CASSDVPDGVWGQYF.